This T cell receptor (beta chain) was documented in a study of STAT5B mutations in CD4+ large granular lymphocyte leukemia. Sequencing was at survey level. As processed by the authors: Lowest detectable productive clonotype frequency was 2.59 x 10-5. TCRdb keeps only in-frame clones here, not all; method: immunoSEQ multiplex PCR. V and J calls and clone size are given by that table; D and trimming were obtained from the DNA. This sample has 32,000 or so clones, with 65% to 80% found just once. The CDR3 runs 16 residues. The V segment lost 0 bases and the J segment 0 bases; nucleotides outside the gene matches: 2. Germline V CDR1 and CDR2: SGDLS, YYNGEE.

This rearrangement joins TRBV9 to TRBJ2-2, with 7 nucleotides matching TRBD1. Sequencing was done on a sample of CD4+ T cells from blood buffy coats. The sequence was collected from a human donor in good health. The CDR3 DNA follows: TGTGCCAGCAGCGTAGGTGGGACAGCGAACACCGGGGAGCTGTTTTTT. It codes for CASSVGGTANTGELFF.